This TCR beta chain was profiled in a study of PD-1 blockade in classical Hodgkin lymphoma. Broader study findings: As was reported, newly diagnosed patients showed lower baseline TCR diversity than healthy donors did.

All trial patients relapsed after autologous stem cell transplantation. On this clone: What it recognizes is unknown.

Generated by immunoSEQ multiplex PCR, the TCRdb table keeps only in-frame clones and is missing some. The sample lists roughly 140,000 clones, about four fifths seen once, with 9.2% in the top ten. The receptor comes from a human donor with classical Hodgkin lymphoma. The material sequenced was peripheral blood mononuclear cells (PBMCs), taken before the second cycle of nivolumab.

CDR3: CAISERGTGIQPQHF. The CDR3 nucleotides are TGTGCCATCAGTGAGAGGGGGACAGGGATTCAGCCCCAGCATTTT. The V and J genes are TRBV10-3 and TRBJ1-5; TRBD1 matches 9 bases. The germline V gene encodes CDR1 ENHRY and CDR2 SYGVKD. This CDR3 contains 15 residues. V lost 2 bases, J lost 6 bases, and 5 bases stayed unmatched.